This is a list of T cell receptor beta chains from one sample in a study of PD-L1 blockade in urothelial cancer. Sequenced by immunoSEQ multiplex PCR; TCRdb stores in-frame clones only, minus some. In the table there are approximately 47,000 clones, 82% of which are singletons. Material: PBMCs, obtained around atezolizumab (anti-PD-L1) treatment. These receptors were obtained from a man aged 50 or older with urothelial cancer. Each CDR3 is given with its conserved first and last residue. D genes are given only for firm matches. Clone size, where shown, is once, few, many, or a class for clones that have expanded.

size: NA
J: TRBJ1-2
V: TRBV28
D: NA
CDR3: CASSLLGADYGYTF
DNA: TGTGCCAGCAGTTTATTAGGGGCTGACTATGGCTACACCTTC

size: few
J: TRBJ2-7
V: TRBV2
D: TRBD1
CDR3: CASRRDRASSEQYF
DNA: TGTGCCAGCAGGAGGGACAGGGCTAGTAGCGAGCAGTACTTC

size: NA
J: TRBJ2-1
V: TRBV5-1
D: NA
CDR3: CASSLQGHYNEQFF
DNA: TGCGCCAGCAGCTTACAGGGACATTACAATGAGCAGTTCTTC

size: NA
J: TRBJ2-7
V: TRBV11-2
D: NA
CDR3: CASSSSGIRGSEQYF
DNA: TGTGCCAGCAGCTCATCCGGGATTCGGGGGTCCGAGCAGTACTTC

size: NA
J: TRBJ1-2
V: TRBV28
D: NA
CDR3: CATSFPTGRSYGYTF
DNA: TGTGCCACCAGTTTCCCTACAGGGAGATCTTATGGCTACACCTTC

size: NA
J: TRBJ1-1
V: TRBV18
D: NA
CDR3: CASSPVRAQQGEAFF
DNA: TGTGCCAGCTCACCCGTTAGGGCCCAACAGGGTGAAGCTTTCTTT

size: NA
J: TRBJ2-6
V: TRBV7-3
D: TRBD1
CDR3: CASSSRGQGTGANVLTF
DNA: TGTGCCAGCAGCTCGCGGGGACAGGGGACTGGGGCCAACGTCCTGACTTTC

size: NA
J: TRBJ1-2
V: TRBV19
D: NA
CDR3: CASSMGGYTF
DNA: TGTGCCAGTAGTATGGGCGGCTACACCTTC

size: NA
J: TRBJ2-1
V: TRBV18
D: TRBD2
CDR3: CASSPGTSGTYNEQFF
DNA: TGTGCCAGCTCACCGGGGACTAGCGGGACTTACAATGAGCAGTTCTTC

size: NA
J: TRBJ2-5
V: TRBV18
D: NA
CDR3: CASSPHQEETQYF
DNA: TGTGCCAGCTCACCACATCAAGAGGAGACCCAGTACTTC

size: NA
J: TRBJ2-5
V: TRBV7-3
D: TRBD2
CDR3: CASSESGRAAQTQYF
DNA: TGTGCCAGCAGCGAAAGCGGGAGGGCCGCGCAAACCCAGTACTTC

size: NA
J: TRBJ1-2
V: TRBV21-1
D: NA
CDR3: CASSRRQAANYGYTF
DNA: TGTGCCAGCAGCAGGAGGCAGGCCGCTAACTATGGCTACACCTTC

size: NA
J: TRBJ1-3
V: TRBV6-5
D: TRBD1
CDR3: CASWPAGQGRNTIYF
DNA: TGTGCCAGCTGGCCAGCCGGACAGGGAAGAAACACCATATATTTT

size: NA
J: TRBJ2-1
V: TRBV28
D: TRBD2
CDR3: CASSLLAGGRNEQFF
DNA: TGTGCCAGCAGCCTACTAGCGGGGGGGCGCAATGAGCAGTTCTTC

size: few
J: TRBJ1-1
V: TRBV4-2
D: TRBD1
CDR3: CASSPHSTGVNTEAFF
DNA: TGTGCCAGCAGCCCCCACTCCACAGGGGTGAACACTGAAGCTTTCTTT

size: NA
J: TRBJ1-4
V: TRBV7-9
D: NA
CDR3: CASSPQGEKLFF
DNA: TGTGCCAGCAGCCCGCAGGGTGAAAAACTGTTTTTT

size: NA
J: TRBJ1-1
V: TRBV18
D: TRBD1
CDR3: CASSRRTGQNTEAFF
DNA: TGTGCCAGCTCACGAAGGACAGGTCAGAACACTGAAGCTTTCTTT

size: NA
J: TRBJ2-1
V: TRBV27
D: TRBD2
CDR3: CASNSGGAYNEQFF
DNA: TGTGCCAGCAATTCGGGGGGTGCCTACAATGAGCAGTTCTTC

size: NA
J: TRBJ1-3
V: TRBV6-5
D: TRBD1
CDR3: CASSYGDRVRGNTIYF
DNA: TGTGCCAGCAGTTACGGCGACAGGGTTCGTGGAAACACCATATATTTT

size: NA
J: TRBJ1-1
V: TRBV6-1
D: NA
CDR3: CASSEAYGYKRWNTEAFF
DNA: TGTGCCAGCAGTGAAGCGTACGGGTACAAAAGGTGGAACACTGAAGCTTTCTTT

size: once
J: TRBJ1-5
V: TRBV7-2
D: NA
CDR3: CASSLMTLPSNQPQHF
DNA: TGTGCCAGCAGCTTAATGACACTTCCGAGCAATCAGCCCCAGCATTTT

size: NA
J: TRBJ1-5
V: TRBV7-8
D: NA
CDR3: CASSLLGDQPQHF
DNA: TGTGCCAGCAGCTTATTGGGAGATCAGCCCCAGCATTTT

size: NA
J: TRBJ1-5
V: TRBV6-5
D: NA
CDR3: CASSYSTGRNQPQHF
DNA: TGTGCCAGCAGTTACTCGACAGGCAGAAATCAGCCCCAGCATTTT

size: NA
J: TRBJ2-7
V: TRBV5-4
D: NA
CDR3: CASSSLYEQYF
DNA: TGTGCCAGCAGCTCTCTTTACGAGCAGTACTTC

size: NA
J: TRBJ2-7
V: TRBV6-6
D: TRBD2
CDR3: CASRGGRAVYEQYF
DNA: TGTGCCAGCCGAGGCGGGAGGGCTGTCTACGAGCAGTACTTC

size: NA
J: TRBJ2-3
V: TRBV7-6
D: TRBD2
CDR3: CASSLVDGGTDTQYF
DNA: TGTGCCAGCAGCTTAGTTGACGGGGGGACAGATACGCAGTATTTT

size: NA
J: TRBJ1-2
V: TRBV18
D: TRBD1
CDR3: CASSLRDRRTDGYTF
DNA: TGTGCCAGCTCACTACGGGACAGAAGGACGGATGGCTACACCTTC

size: NA
J: TRBJ2-1
V: TRBV19
D: NA
CDR3: CASSGGGSYNEQFF
DNA: TGTGCCAGTAGTGGCGGCGGCTCCTACAATGAGCAGTTCTTC

size: NA
J: TRBJ1-2
V: TRBV2
D: TRBD1
CDR3: CASSEPGGIGYTF
DNA: TGTGCCAGCAGTGAGCCAGGGGGCATTGGCTACACCTTC

size: NA
J: TRBJ1-4
V: TRBV5-6
D: NA
CDR3: CASSLLTTTNEKLFF
DNA: TGTGCCAGCAGCTTGTTAACAACAACTAATGAAAAACTGTTTTTT

size: NA
J: TRBJ2-1
V: TRBV11-2
D: TRBD2
CDR3: CASSTRTSGGGEQFF
DNA: TGTGCCAGCAGCACCCGGACTAGCGGGGGCGGTGAGCAGTTCTTC